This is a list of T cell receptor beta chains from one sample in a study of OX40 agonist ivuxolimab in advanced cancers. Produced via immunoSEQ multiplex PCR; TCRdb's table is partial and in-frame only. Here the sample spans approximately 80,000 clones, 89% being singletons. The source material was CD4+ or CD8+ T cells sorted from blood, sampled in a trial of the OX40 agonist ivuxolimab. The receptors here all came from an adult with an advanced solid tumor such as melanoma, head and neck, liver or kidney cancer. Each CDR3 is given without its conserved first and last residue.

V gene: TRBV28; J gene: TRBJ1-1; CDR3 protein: ASSFNRTGGRKDTEAF
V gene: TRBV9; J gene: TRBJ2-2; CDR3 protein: ASSVVSVGGELF
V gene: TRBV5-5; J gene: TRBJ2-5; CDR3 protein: ASSLEGETQY
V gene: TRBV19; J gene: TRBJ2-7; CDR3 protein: ASSIRGQGPYEQY
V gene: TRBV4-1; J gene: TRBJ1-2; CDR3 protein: ASSQDTGPLNYGYT
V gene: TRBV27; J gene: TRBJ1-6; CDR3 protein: ASSFPDRNSPLH
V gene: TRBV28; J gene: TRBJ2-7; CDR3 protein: ASKGQTKLYEQY
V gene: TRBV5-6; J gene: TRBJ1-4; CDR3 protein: ASSRRGDPREKLF
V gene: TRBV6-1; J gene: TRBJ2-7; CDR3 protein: ASSEEGRNLGEQY
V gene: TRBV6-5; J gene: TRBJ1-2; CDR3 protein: ASSYSAQGYGYT
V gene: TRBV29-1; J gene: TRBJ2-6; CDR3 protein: SVEDVFAGGLSGANVLT
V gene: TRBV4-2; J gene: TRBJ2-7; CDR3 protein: ASSQEFSTSGTPYEQY
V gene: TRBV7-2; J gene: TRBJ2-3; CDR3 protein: ASSLMVAVNTDTQY
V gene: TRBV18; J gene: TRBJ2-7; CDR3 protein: ASSPRRDYEQY
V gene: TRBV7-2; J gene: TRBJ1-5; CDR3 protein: ASSQPPGESNQPQH
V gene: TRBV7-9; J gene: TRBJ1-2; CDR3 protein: ASSLLFVGFGNYGYT
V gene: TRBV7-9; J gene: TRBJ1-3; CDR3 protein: ASSHRDTDTSGNTIY
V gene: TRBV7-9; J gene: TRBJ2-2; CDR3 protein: ASSPVGTGELF
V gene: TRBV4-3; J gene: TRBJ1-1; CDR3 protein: ASSQEIGEAF
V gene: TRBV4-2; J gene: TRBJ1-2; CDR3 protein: ASSQDRGSGVGYT
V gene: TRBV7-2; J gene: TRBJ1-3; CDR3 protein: ASSLDRGNTIY
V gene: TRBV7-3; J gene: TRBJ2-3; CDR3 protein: ASSSTSTDTQY
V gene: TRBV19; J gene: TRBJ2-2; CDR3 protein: ASKGVGNTGELF
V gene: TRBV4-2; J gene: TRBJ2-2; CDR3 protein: ASSQVSLAGGFAGELF
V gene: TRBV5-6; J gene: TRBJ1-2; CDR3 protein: ASSPDGFYGYT
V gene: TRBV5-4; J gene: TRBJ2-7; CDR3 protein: ASSRIGQGAVQY
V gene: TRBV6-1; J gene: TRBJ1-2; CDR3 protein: ASSEGGQAIIYGYT
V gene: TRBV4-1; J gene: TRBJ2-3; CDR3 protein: ASSQEVRTDTQY
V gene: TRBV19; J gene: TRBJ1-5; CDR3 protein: ASSPGGEGNQPQH
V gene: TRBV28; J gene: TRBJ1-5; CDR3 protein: ASSLWVGTGNQPQH
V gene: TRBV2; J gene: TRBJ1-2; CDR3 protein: ASSDDSVQPPYGYT
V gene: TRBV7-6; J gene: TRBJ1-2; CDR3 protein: ASSLRGAIPYGYT
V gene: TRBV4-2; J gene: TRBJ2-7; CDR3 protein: ASSQDDRGEAYEQY
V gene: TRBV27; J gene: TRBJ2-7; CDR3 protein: ASSGREVGYEQY
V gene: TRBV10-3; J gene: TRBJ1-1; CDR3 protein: AISESGGGLIAEAF
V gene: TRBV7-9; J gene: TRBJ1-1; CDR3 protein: ASSQRASRANTEAF
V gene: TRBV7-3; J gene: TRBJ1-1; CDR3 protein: ASSLNTGSNTEAF
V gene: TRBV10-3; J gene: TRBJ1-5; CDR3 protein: AISTGGQPQH
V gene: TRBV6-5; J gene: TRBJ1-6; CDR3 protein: ASSYRGRGESPLH
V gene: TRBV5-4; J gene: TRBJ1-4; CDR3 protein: ASSRDRGRFPAEKLF
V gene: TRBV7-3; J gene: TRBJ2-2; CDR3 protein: ASSLSLNTGELF
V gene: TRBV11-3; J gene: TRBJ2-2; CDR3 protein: ASSLGRYGRARTGELF
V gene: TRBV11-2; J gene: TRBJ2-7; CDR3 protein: ASSSVRGGYEQY
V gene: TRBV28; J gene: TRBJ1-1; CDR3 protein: ASSLVGQGPEAF
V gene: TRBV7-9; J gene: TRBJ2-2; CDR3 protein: ASSLAGRKTGELF
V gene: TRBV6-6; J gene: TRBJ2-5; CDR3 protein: ASIQRTSGGPETQY
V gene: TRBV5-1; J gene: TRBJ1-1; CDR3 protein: ASSLSQGAPEAF
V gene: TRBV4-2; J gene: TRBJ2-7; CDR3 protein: ASSQTSTSYEQY
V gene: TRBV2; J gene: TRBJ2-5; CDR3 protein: ASRPTGIRETQY
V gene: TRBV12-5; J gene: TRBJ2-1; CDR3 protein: ASGNLEGHEQF
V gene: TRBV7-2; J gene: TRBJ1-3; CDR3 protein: ASRPTGDGNTIY
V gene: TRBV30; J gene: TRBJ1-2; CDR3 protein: AWTKGLAYGYT
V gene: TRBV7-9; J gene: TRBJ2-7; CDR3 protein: ASSITSGRVSEQY
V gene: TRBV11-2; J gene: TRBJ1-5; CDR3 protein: ASSPIRGRSNQPQH
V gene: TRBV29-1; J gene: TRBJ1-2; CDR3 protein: SVDGGSYYGYT
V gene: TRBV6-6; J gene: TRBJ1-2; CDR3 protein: ASTGSAPLYGYT
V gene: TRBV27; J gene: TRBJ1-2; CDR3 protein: ASSLERGGGYT